The 10 T cell receptor beta chains listed next were all sequenced from one sample in a study of Ad26.COV2.S vaccination and SARS-CoV-2 variants listed by TCRdb under 2021. The sample's treatment or condition, from its label and the paper: around 19 received Ad26.COV2.S at low or high dose, single or two shots; several received placebo; per-sample allocation not given. Repertoires of vaccine and placebo recipients were sequenced from samples taken on day 63 after the first injection. Libraries were prepared through the immunoSEQ multiplex PCR assay. The table was pulled from immuneACCESS by TCRdb, which kept in-frame rearrangements only. Such tables lose some clones; where checked, under half of the loss comes from unresolved V genes, and the rest has no known cause. Within this sample are about 420,000 clones, with around 87% of them counted one time only. Of the sample, approximately 4% falls within the top ten clones.

The sample in question was peripheral blood, obtained in a trial of Ad26.COV2.S vaccine versus placebo. The receptors shown here come from a person aged 18-60 years who received the Ad26.COV2.S COVID-19 vaccine or a placebo.

The CDR3 DNA follows: TGTGCCAGCAGTTTGGACTGGACAGATACGCAGTATTTT. It encodes CASSLDWTDTQYF. This rearrangement joins TRBV6-5 to TRBJ2-3, with a weak D call TRBD2 (5 bases). Germline CDR1 MNHEY, CDR2 SVGAGI. Trimming shortened V by 4 bases and J by 3 bases, and 8 bases separated the two germline ends. The CDR3 runs to 13 residues.

The chain combines TRBV30 with TRBJ2-3; D gene ambiguous. Germline V gives CDR1 GTSNPN, CDR2 SVGIG (reference sequence). The CDR3 is made up of 13 amino acids. The ends were cut back, 3 bases at V and 4 bases at J, with 11 bases in the middle. The CDR3 DNA follows: TGTGCCTGGAGCGTGGCCCGTTCAGATACGCAGTATTTT. It yields the protein CAWSVARSDTQYF.

The rearrangement links TRBV11-2 to TRBJ2-7; TRBD1 aligns across 10 bases. Germline V gene data show CDR1 as SGHAT and CDR2 as FQNNGV. J gave up 3 bases and V 5 bases, and 10 bases lay outside the gene matches. This CDR3 spans 16 amino acids. This chain's CDR3 is CASSPETGGIHYEQYF. In DNA, the CDR3 is TGTGCCAGCAGCCCCGAGACAGGGGGCATCCACTACGAGCAGTACTTC.

This clone was recorded only once. The chain is built from TRBV5-1 and TRBJ2-7; D remains ambiguous. Germline V CDR1 and CDR2: SGHRS, YFSETQ. V was pared by 3 bases and J by 0 bases, with 7 bases between. This CDR3 has 13 amino acids. CDR3 in amino acids: CASSSLISYEQYF. The DNA for the CDR3 is TGCGCCAGCAGCTCCTTAATCTCCTACGAGCAGTACTTC.

The rearrangement joins TRBV3-1 (or the pseudogene TRBV3-2) to TRBJ2-5; D call uncertain. V was clipped by 1 base and J by 5 bases, with 5 bases between them. The CDR3 is made up of 12 amino acids. Germline-derived CDR1 and CDR2 are LGHDT and YNNKEL (reference sequence). The CDR3 coding sequence is TGTGCCAGCAGCCAAGGGTCCGAGACCCAGTACTTC. Protein: CASSQGSETQYF.

The genes are TRBV5-4 and TRBJ2-5; D tentatively fits TRBD1 or TRBD2 (5 bases each). The CDR3 consists of 14 residues. V lost 4 bases to trimming and J lost 2 bases, with 12 bases between them. Germline V gene data show CDR1 as SGHNT and CDR2 as YYREEE (reference sequence). The CDR3 coding sequence is TGTGCCAGCAGCGCAGGGAGTCGGCAAGAGACCCAGTACTTC. It is translated as CASSAGSRQETQYF.

This chain connects TRBV2 to TRBJ2-7; 10 positions agree with TRBD1. This CDR3 comprises 14 residues. Trimming removed 8 bases from V and 4 bases from J; junction bases left unmatched: 8. Germline-derived CDR1 and CDR2 are SNHLY and FYNNEI. The DNA of the CDR3 is TGTGCCAGCTCCCCGAGACAGGGGGCTTACGAGCAGTACTTC. This codes for CASSPRQGAYEQYF.

The rearrangement links TRBV5-8 to TRBJ2-5, with D perhaps matching TRBD1 (5 bases). Germline V gives CDR1 SGHTS, CDR2 YDEGEE. This CDR3 spans 16 amino acids. The V and J ends lost 3 bases and 2 bases respectively, with 17 bases between them. The CDR3 bases are TGTGCCAGCAGCTCAGGGCAGGGTTTGTTTCAAGAGACCCAGTACTTC. Its protein product is CASSSGQGLFQETQYF. The full variable domain, with the rest looked up from reference TRBV5-8 and TRBJ2-5, is EAGVTQSPTHLIKTRGQQATLRCSPISGHTSVYWYQQALGLGLQFLLWYDEGEERNRGNFPPRFSGRQFPNYSSELNVNALELEDSALYLCASSSGQGLFQETQYFGPGTRLLVL.

The chain recombines TRBV5-1 with TRBJ2-7; 9 bases match TRBD1. CDR1 and CDR2 from the germline V gene are SGHRS and YFSETQ. The CDR3 is made up of 14 amino acids. V lost 4 bases and J lost 3; bases outside the gene matches: 5. As DNA, the CDR3 is TGCGCCAGCAGCCCGGGGACAGGGAACTACGAGCAGTACTTC. Translation: CASSPGTGNYEQYF.

This rearrangement joins TRBV14 to TRBJ2-1; the match to TRBD2 covers 11 bases. The CDR3 runs 14 residues. Germline loops: CDR1 SGHDN, CDR2 FVKESK. With V trimmed by 4 bases and J by 9 bases, 5 bases remained unmatched. The CDR3 DNA is TGTGCCAGCAGCCCCAGACTAGCGGGAAGTGAGCAGTTCTTC. It encodes CASSPRLAGSEQFF.